The present entry profiles one TCR beta chain with its context. TCRdb keeps only in-frame clones here, not all; method: immunoSEQ multiplex PCR. This table holds over 60,000 clones, roughly 87% found once. These data belong to a study of T cell responses to AZD1222 COVID-19 vaccine. V lost 7 bases and J 8 bases, leaving 17 bases between the germline ends. In germline, CDR1 is LNHDA, CDR2 SQIVND (reference sequence). The CDR3 spans 13 residues. This chain connects TRBV19 to TRBJ1-1; possible D gene TRBD1, 5 bases. This specimen consisted of peripheral blood, obtained on day 0 of AZD1222 vaccination. The receptor's source is an adult in good health. As DNA, the CDR3 is TGTGCCAGTAAGGGAGAGTTGTGGACAGAAGCTTTCTTT. It encodes CASKGELWTEAFF.